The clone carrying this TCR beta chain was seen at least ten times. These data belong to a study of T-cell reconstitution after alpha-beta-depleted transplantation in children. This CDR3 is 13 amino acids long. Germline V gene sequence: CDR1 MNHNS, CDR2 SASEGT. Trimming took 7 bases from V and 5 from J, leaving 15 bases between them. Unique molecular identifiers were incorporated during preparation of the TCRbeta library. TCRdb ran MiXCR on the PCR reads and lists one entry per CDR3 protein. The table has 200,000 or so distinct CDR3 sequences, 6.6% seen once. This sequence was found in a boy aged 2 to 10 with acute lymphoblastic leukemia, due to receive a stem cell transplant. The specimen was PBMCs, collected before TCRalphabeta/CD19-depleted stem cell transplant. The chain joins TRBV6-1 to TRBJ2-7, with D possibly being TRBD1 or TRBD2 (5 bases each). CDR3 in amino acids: CASIPLGTDEQYF. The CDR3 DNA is TGTGCCAGCATTCCCCTGGGGACGGACGAGCAGTACTTC.